The 19 T cell receptor beta chains in this list originate from one sample, sequenced in a study of memory CD8 T cells in hepatitis C reinfection. Repertoires were generated with immunoSEQ multiplex PCR, while TCRdb's copy carries only in-frame clones and drops some. The sample yields approximately 46,000 clones, roughly 89% seen once. Time point described: late/post reinfection, 12 to 24 weeks after detection. Sorted cells were sequenced directly ex vivo without any in vitro expansion. Material for sequencing was naive CD8+ T cells sorted from blood. These receptors all stem from a man aged 18-30 years with hepatitis C virus infection.

V is TRBV2 and J is TRBJ2-1; 7 bases line up with TRBD1. J gave up 8 bases and V 8 bases, and 15 bases lay outside the gene matches. The CDR3 extends over 15 amino acids. The germline V gene encodes CDR1 SNHLY and CDR2 FYNNEI. In DNA, the CDR3 is TGTGCCAGCCAGACAGGGACCACCGCTTGGGATGAGCAGTTCTTC. Translating gives CASQTGTTAWDEQFF.

The DNA for the CDR3 is TGTGCCAGCAGCCCACTAGCGGAGCTTAACAATGAGCAGTTCTTC. The encoded protein is CASSPLAELNNEQFF. The chain combines TRBV5-4 with TRBJ2-1; 8 bases are a match to TRBD2. The junction had 8 bases not matched to a gene; V was cut back by 4 bases and J by 5 bases. This CDR3 region has 15 residues. Per the germline V gene, CDR1 is SGHNT and CDR2 is YYREEE (reference sequence).

In this sample, this clone turned up once. The junction shows a germline mismatch at one end, possibly a read error. The sample contains more than one DNA sequence encoding this CDR3. The V call is TRBV7-8, the J call TRBJ2-2; 11 bases align to TRBD1. This CDR3 contains 17 residues. Germline loops: CDR1 SGHVS, CDR2 FQNEAQ. Here the CDR3 reads CASSFDRDRGYTGELFF. DNA for the CDR3: TGCGCCAGCAGCTTCGACCGGGACAGGGGGTACACCGGGGAGCTGTTTTTT. The full variable domain, completed using reference TRBV7-8 and TRBJ2-2, is GAGVSQSPRYKVAKRGQDVALRCDPISGHVSLFWYQQALGQGPEFLTYFQNEAQLDKSGLPSDRFFAERPEGSVSTLKIQRTQQEDSAVYLCASSFDRDRGYTGELFFGEGSRLTVL.

The gene calls are TRBV28 and TRBJ1-6; unclear D gene. This CDR3 comprises 16 residues. Trimming shortened V by 6 bases and J by 7 bases, and 19 bases separated the two germline ends. Germline CDR1 and CDR2: MDHEN and SYDVKM. Here the CDR3 DNA reads TGTGCCAGCAGCCTGACTGGACTGGTCGGCAATTCACCCCTCCACTTT. Translating gives CASSLTGLVGNSPLHF.

The chain uses TRBV21-1 and TRBJ2-7; the table's D call, TRBD2, has no DNA check behind it. TRBV21-1 is a pseudogene segment. This CDR3 is built from 17 residues. For the CDR3, the DNA is TGTGCCAGCAGCAAAGCGCTGGGGGGGGCAGGGTTCGACGAGCAGTACGTC. Its translation is CASSKALGGAGFDEQYV.

The chain joins TRBV27 to TRBJ2-7; D may be TRBD2 (7 bases). The CDR3 has 14 residues. The ends were cut back, 0 bases at V and 6 bases at J, with 12 bases in the middle. Germline-derived CDR1 and CDR2 are MNHEY and SMNVEV (reference sequence). Written as DNA, the CDR3 is TGTGCCAGCAGTTTATCGTGGGGGGGGCCCGAGCAGTACTTC. This gives the protein CASSLSWGGPEQYF.

The chain recombines TRBV5-4 with TRBJ1-2, with D possibly being TRBD1 (5 bases). V was cut by 0 bases and J by 0 bases, with 6 bases left in between. The length of the CDR3 is 14 residues. Germline CDR1 reads SGHNT; CDR2 reads YYREEE (reference sequence). CDR3 DNA sequence: TGTGCCAGCAGCTTGGAGGGGACTAACTATGGCTACACCTTC. Its protein is CASSLEGTNYGYTF.

CDR3: CASSLSASGYNEQFF. The CDR3 DNA reads TGCGCCAGCAGCTTATCGGCTAGCGGATACAATGAGCAGTTCTTC. V and J are TRBV5-1 and TRBJ2-1; TRBD2 matches 7 bases. Trimming at V came to 2 bases and at J to 4 bases, leaving 6 bases not matched to a gene. The CDR3 runs 15 residues. From germline, CDR1 is SGHRS and CDR2 YFSETQ.

This chain uses TRBV7-9 with TRBJ2-5; the match to TRBD1 covers 7 bases. The ends lost 7 bases at V and 5 bases at J; junction bases unmatched: 13. Germline assignment: CDR1 SEHNR and CDR2 FQNEAQ (reference sequence). There are 15 residues in the CDR3. CDR3 sequence (DNA): TGTGCCAGCACCGTGATACTGACAGGGTTCGAGACCCAGTACTTC. Translated, it gives CASTVILTGFETQYF.

This sequence joins TRBV7-9 and TRBJ2-5; 7 bases match TRBD2. This CDR3 comprises 14 residues. CDR1 and CDR2 (germline): SEHNR, FQNEAQ (reference sequence). The V segment lost 0 bases and the J segment 5 bases; nucleotides outside the gene matches: 3. CDR3 protein: CASSLAGGLETQYF. The CDR3 coding sequence is TGTGCCAGCAGCTTAGCGGGAGGGCTGGAGACCCAGTACTTC.

The chain joins TRBV27 to TRBJ1-1, with 9 bases that match TRBD1. The V segment lost 5 bases and the J segment 3 bases; nucleotides outside the gene matches: 7. Germline values: CDR1 MNHEY, CDR2 SMNVEV (reference sequence). The CDR3 consists of 15 residues. CDR3 in DNA: TGTGCCAGCAGTCCCACCGGGACAGGGTACACTGAAGCTTTCTTT. This translates into CASSPTGTGYTEAFF.

The rearrangement links TRBV2 to TRBJ2-1; D is unresolved. V lost 2 bases and J 5 bases, leaving 19 bases between the germline ends. The germline gives CDR1 SNHLY, CDR2 FYNNEI. The CDR3 totals 17 residues. The CDR3 spells CASSEISAGWSDNEQFF. CDR3 bases: TGTGCCAGCAGTGAAATATCGGCAGGATGGTCGGACAATGAGCAGTTCTTC.

This clone was seen a single time. The chain joins TRBV19 to TRBJ2-5; the D gene is possibly TRBD2 (7 bases). The V gene's germline CDR1 is LNHDA and CDR2 SQIVND (reference sequence). CDR3 length: 15 residues. Trimming shortened V by 7 bases and J by 7 bases, and 22 bases separated the two germline ends. CDR3 protein: CASNRGASSLGTQYF. CDR3 DNA: TGTGCCAGTAATCGGGGGGCCTCTTCACTGGGGACCCAGTACTTC.

The chain uses TRBV27 and TRBJ2-1; 13 nucleotides line up with TRBD2. CDR3 length: 18 amino acids. After removal of 5 bases from V and 7 bases from J, the junction contained 14 bases not matched to a gene. CDR1 is MNHEY and CDR2 is SMNVEV in the germline V gene (reference sequence). This CDR3 is CASSQLAGGPGGGNEQFF. In DNA, the CDR3 is TGTGCCAGCAGTCAACTAGCGGGAGGGCCCGGGGGAGGGAATGAGCAGTTCTTC.

This clone appeared once. The rearrangement uses TRBV29-1 and TRBJ2-7; a weak D match, TRBD1 (5 bases). This CDR3 is built from 13 residues. Germline assignment: CDR1 SQVTM and CDR2 ANQGSEA. The ends were cut back, 4 bases at V and 3 bases at J, with 13 bases in the middle. Here the CDR3 DNA reads TGCAGCGTTGTGCCTCTAGGGGACTACGAGCAGTACTTC. Protein sequence: CSVVPLGDYEQYF.

The table lists this clone with a few counts. The rearrangement joins TRBV27 to TRBJ1-5; 7 nucleotides align to TRBD1. V trimming: 6 bases; J trimming: 0 bases; junction bases outside the gene matches: 8. The CDR3 has 16 residues. Germline loops: CDR1 MNHEY, CDR2 SMNVEV (reference sequence). DNA for the CDR3: TGTGCCAGCAGGTCGGGACAGACAATTAGCAATCAGCCCCAGCATTTT. As protein: CASRSGQTISNQPQHF.

A word on this clone: This sample also contains other DNA sequences that code for the same CDR3. This chain uses TRBV19 with TRBJ2-1, with TRBD2 identical over 7 bases. Trimming cost V 3 bases and J 7 bases; bases outside gene matches: 0. Germline V CDR1 and CDR2: LNHDA, SQIVND (reference sequence). This CDR3 contains 12 residues. CDR3 DNA: TGTGCCAGTAGTATCGGGGGGAATGAGCAGTTCTTC. Translation: CASSIGGNEQFF. Looking up the rest from reference TRBV19 and TRBJ2-1 gives the full variable domain: DGGITQSPKYLFRKEGQNVTLSCEQNLNHDAMYWYRQDPGQGLRLIYYSQIVNDFQKGDIAEGYSVSREKKESFPLTVTSAQKNPTAFYLCASSIGGNEQFFGPGTRLTVL.

The J gene is TRBJ2-1, the V gene TRBV7-3; 10 bases map to TRBD2. The J segment lost 6 bases and the V segment lost 5 bases, leaving 7 bases of the junction unmatched. The germline gives CDR1 SGHTA, CDR2 FQGTGA. The CDR3 has 15 residues. CDR3 sequence (DNA): TGTGCCAGCAGCCAGACTAGCGGGCCATTCAATGAGCAGTTCTTC. Translation: CASSQTSGPFNEQFF.

The gene calls are TRBV27 and TRBJ2-7; TRBD1 matches at 8 bases. Germline V CDR1 and CDR2: MNHEY, SMNVEV (reference sequence). With V trimmed by 5 bases and J by 6 bases, 9 bases remained unmatched. CDR3 length: 14 residues. The CDR3 DNA reads TGTGCCAGCAGTCTTCAGGGGGCCCCCGTCGAGCAGTACTTC. Translated, it gives CASSLQGAPVEQYF.